Sequencing of this T cell receptor beta chain was carried out in a study of control samples from healthy donors and cancer patients. There are a few counts of this clone. Germline loops: CDR1 SGHRS, CDR2 YFSETQ. Deletions cut 5 bases from V and 0 bases from J, with 13 bases between. The CDR3 runs to 15 residues. The protocol was immunoSEQ multiplex PCR, while the TCRdb copy is restricted to in-frame clones and leaves out a portion. The sample includes roughly 20,000 clones, 84% of them seen just once. The sequenced material came from PBMCs. The receptor comes from a woman in her 70s with lung cancer. The chain joins TRBV5-1 to TRBJ2-3; D is perhaps TRBD1 or TRBD2 (5 bases each). CDR3 sequence: CASSYGGSSTDTQYF. Written as DNA, the CDR3 is TGCGCCAGCAGTTATGGGGGTTCGAGCACAGATACGCAGTATTTT.